Sequencing of this T cell receptor (beta chain) was carried out in a study of shared clonotypes between healthy human individuals (dated by TCRdb to 2018 to 2020). With respect to the entire study: The cohort comprised two women and a few men aged 18 to 49 years. For each donor, CD4 naive and CD4 memory were each given three plates, CD8 naive was given two plates, and CD8 memory was given one plate. To estimate repertoire size and how much clonotypes are shared between individuals, the study performed deep sequencing of blood TCR repertoires from about five healthy adults. Libraries were prepared and TCR repertoires were sequenced by different laboratories using diverse techniques, in order to increase sequencing depth and limit assay-specific biases. Each donor's leukapheresis produced roughly between roughly 0.85 and 9.5 billion PBMCs. What the research found in general, with its limitations: Only blood was sampled, and tissue TCR repertoires likely differ from those in blood. Based on pairwise subsampling, the degree of clonotype sharing among donors was expected to be affected by sequencing depth. The small number of donors limited the genetic and exposure-history diversity represented. Naive subsets generally had larger estimated clonotype richness than memory subsets. Compared with non-shared clonotypes, the clonotypes found in all four sorted-subset donors had higher generation probabilities. Across a handful of donors, about 4.5% of naive CD4, roughly 3.5% of naive CD8, 2.3% of memory CD4, and 0.4% to 0.45% of memory CD8 clonotypes were shared. Even with the large sequencing depth, rarefaction of the sorted-subset datasets indicated that sequencing was incomplete.

Using the deep immunoSEQ assay, multiplex PCR amplified TCR CDR3 regions from genomic DNA. Extracted genomic DNA from each cell subset was distributed evenly across all wells of several immunoSEQ 96-well plates, and each plate was treated as a replicate. Each replicate PCR for sorted subsets received 200 ng genomic DNA, equal to roughly 29,000 T cell genomes. The purified libraries were quantified using a Qubit 3.0 fluorometer, sized with a Bioanalyzer 2100, and then quantified again using the KAPA Library Quantification kit. Each immunoSEQ 96-well plate was sequenced on its own single-read 150-cycle Illumina NextSeq 550 flow cell. The original methods were these. Because only junctional sequences without quality scores were contained in the immunoSEQ output, filtering matching that applied to full-length reads could not be performed. To assign V/J genes and CDR3, sequences were annotated using PyIR, a Python wrapper for IgBLAST v1.9, with IMGT germline references. Reads were removed for weak V/J assignments (E-value above 1e-6), missing CDR3, stop codons, out-of-frame junctions, or ambiguous translated residues. V3J clonotypes were defined by identical inferred V gene, J gene, and CDR3 amino acid sequence. Percentage overlap between repertoires was calculated by dividing the number of shared unique clonotypes by the size of the smaller repertoire. Richness of each repertoire was evaluated using RTK rarefaction, the Chao1 estimator, and Recon v2.1 estimates of unobserved clonotypes. OLGA was used to compute generation probabilities for all TCRbeta clonotypes that the gDNA method yielded from a few donors. Entries here come from immuneACCESS through TCRdb and include only in-frame sequences with V and J called. Some clones fail to appear in such tables; in the studies checked, an unresolved V gene covers under half of the shortfall, and the cause of the remainder is unknown. Clonal size and the V and J genes are those of that table, whereas D and trimming came from the DNA. This sample is represented by about 1 million clones; 60% to 80% of them were singletons. About 1.5% of the sample lies in the top ten.

A word on this clone: Its recognized antigen is unknown. Qualities for individual bases were not recorded, and no much larger clone is one base off.

V lost 3 bases and J lost 4 bases; the stretch between them is 6 bases long. According to the germline V gene (reference sequence), CDR1 reads LNHNV and CDR2 reads YYDKDF. The CDR3, from cysteine to phenylalanine, totals 13 residues. Of all the DNA, just the CDR3 is kept, 39 bases in frame from base 1. The donors were healthy, HIV-negative adults with no recently reported acute infections or vaccinations. All donors were Caucasian adults living in Nashville, Tennessee, USA. Magnetic negative selection was used to enrich CD4+ T cells, after which naive cells were positively selected on CD45RA and the negative fraction became the memory subset. After blood collection by leukapheresis, PBMCs were isolated using Ficoll-Histopaque density gradient centrifugation and then cryopreserved in the vapor phase of liquid nitrogen. Analytical flow cytometry was used to check the purity and quantity of each magnetically sorted T cell population. Each sorted fraction had its genomic DNA isolated and then quantified by UV absorbance on a Nanodrop 2000c.

Material for sequencing was memory CD4+ T cells sorted from blood. The intended sense of this specimen's cell subset or site label: CD45RA-negative fraction. This receptor chain uses TRBV15 and TRBJ2-2, with the D segment identity uncertain. The TCR was taken from a man aged 18 to 29 in good health. In nucleotides, the sequence is TGTGCCACCAGCAGTTTGGCCACCGGGGAGCTGTTTTTT. Translated, it gives CATSSLATGELFF.